This TCR beta chain was identified in a study of Tregs in tolerant kidney transplant recipients. The table came from immunoSEQ multiplex PCR; TCRdb's copy has only in-frame clones and leaves some out. The table records 40,000 to 50,000 clones, around 90% of them present only once. Recipients received nonmyeloablative bone marrow transplants from related graft donors, with transient mixed chimerism. Unstimulated regulatory T cells (CD4+CD25+CD127-), CD4+CD25- non-regulatory cells, CD4 and CD8 cells were FACS-sorted from thawed PBMCs. Germline V gene data show CDR1 as SGHTA and CDR2 as FQGTGA. The CDR3 extends over 17 amino acids. J was trimmed by 0 bases and V by 6 bases; bases with no gene match: 5.

The sequenced sample was CD8+ T cells from blood (PBMCs), obtained 12 months after the transplant. This chain links TRBV7-3 with TRBJ2-6; 10 nucleotides align to TRBD2. This clonotype originated in a human patient who received a combined kidney and bone marrow transplant. Some T cells may trace back to the graft donor. The CDR3 region is CASRKGLADSGANVLTF. In DNA, the CDR3 is TGTGCCAGCAGAAAAGGACTAGCGGACTCTGGGGCCAACGTCCTGACTTTC.